This T cell receptor beta chain appears in the sequencing data of a study of regulatory T cells in long-lasting Graves disease. This clonotype was detected many times. Described time point: persistent/refractory GD, antithyroid drugs over 5 years with positive TRAb. Scientists built the TCR library using RNA that was extracted from PBMCs. The germline V and J ends were trimmed by 2 bases and 6 bases, with 8 bases remaining between them. CDR1 MDHEN and CDR2 SYDVKM come from the germline V gene. The CDR3 sequence is 12 residues long. Combining iRepertoire HTBI primers with Arm-PCR of CDR3 regions, the authors built TCR beta libraries. Per the authors' pipeline: Taken together, the samples had around 60 TRBV and 15 or so TRBJ segments identified. One entry per CDR3 protein, called by TCRdb with MiXCR from the multiplex PCR reads. The V and J calls reflect TCRdb's pipeline rather than the authors' work. The sample has approximately 440,000 distinct CDR3 sequences, about 25% seen once; the top ten hold roughly 28%.

The sequence came from a female donor with Graves disease. This chain uses TRBV28 with TRBJ2-7; possible D gene TRBD2, 7 bases. Material: peripheral blood mononuclear cells (PBMCs), obtained when the disease was refractory, from a patient treated with antithyroid drugs. CDR3 sequence (DNA): TGTGCCAGCAGTTTACGGGGGGCCGAGCAGTACTTC. It is translated as CASSLRGAEQYF.